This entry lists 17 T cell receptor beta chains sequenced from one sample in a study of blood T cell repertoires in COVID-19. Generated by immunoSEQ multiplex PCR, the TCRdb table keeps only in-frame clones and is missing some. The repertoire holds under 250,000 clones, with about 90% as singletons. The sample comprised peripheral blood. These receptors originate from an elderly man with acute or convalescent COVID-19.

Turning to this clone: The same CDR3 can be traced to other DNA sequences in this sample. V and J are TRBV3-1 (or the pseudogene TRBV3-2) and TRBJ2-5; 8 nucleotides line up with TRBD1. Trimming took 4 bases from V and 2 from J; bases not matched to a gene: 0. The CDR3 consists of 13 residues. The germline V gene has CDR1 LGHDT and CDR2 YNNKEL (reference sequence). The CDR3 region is CASSRDRQETQYF. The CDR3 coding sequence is TGTGCCAGCAGCCGGGACAGGCAAGAGACCCAGTACTTC.

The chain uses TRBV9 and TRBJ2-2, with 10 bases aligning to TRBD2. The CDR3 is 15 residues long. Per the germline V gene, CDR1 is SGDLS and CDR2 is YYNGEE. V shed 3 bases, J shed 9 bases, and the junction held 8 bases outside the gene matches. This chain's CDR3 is CASSGRLAGVRELFF. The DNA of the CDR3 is TGTGCCAGCAGCGGCCGACTAGCGGGCGTGCGGGAGCTGTTTTTT.

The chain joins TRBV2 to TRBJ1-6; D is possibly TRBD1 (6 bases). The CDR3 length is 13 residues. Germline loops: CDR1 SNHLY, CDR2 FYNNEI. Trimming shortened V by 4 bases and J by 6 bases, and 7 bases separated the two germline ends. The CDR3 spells CASSGTVNSPLHF. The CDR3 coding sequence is TGTGCCAGCAGTGGGACAGTTAATTCACCCCTCCACTTT.

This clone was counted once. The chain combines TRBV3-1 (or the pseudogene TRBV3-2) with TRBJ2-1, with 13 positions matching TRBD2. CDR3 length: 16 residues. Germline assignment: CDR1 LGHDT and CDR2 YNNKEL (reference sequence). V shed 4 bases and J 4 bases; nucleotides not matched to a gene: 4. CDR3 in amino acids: CASSPLTSGRYNEQFF. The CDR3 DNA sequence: TGTGCCAGCAGCCCCTTGACTAGCGGGAGGTACAATGAGCAGTTCTTC.

The CDR3 loop reads CASSFFWSRDLDKNIQYF. In DNA form, the CDR3 reads TGTGCCAGCAGTTTCTTTTGGAGCAGGGATCTTGACAAAAACATTCAGTACTTC. V is TRBV28 and J is TRBJ2-4, with a weak D call TRBD1 (5 bases). CDR1 and CDR2 from the germline V gene are MDHEN and SYDVKM. The CDR3 sequence is 18 residues long. The V end lost 3 bases, the J end lost 3 bases, and 21 bases lay between the germline ends.

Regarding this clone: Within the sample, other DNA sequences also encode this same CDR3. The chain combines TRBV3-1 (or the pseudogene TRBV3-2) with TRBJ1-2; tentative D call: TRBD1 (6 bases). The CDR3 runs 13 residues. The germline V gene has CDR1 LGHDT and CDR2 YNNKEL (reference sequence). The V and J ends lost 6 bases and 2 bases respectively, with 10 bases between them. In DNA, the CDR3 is TGTGCCAGCAGTCCCACAGGGAACTATGGCTACACCTTC. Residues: CASSPTGNYGYTF.

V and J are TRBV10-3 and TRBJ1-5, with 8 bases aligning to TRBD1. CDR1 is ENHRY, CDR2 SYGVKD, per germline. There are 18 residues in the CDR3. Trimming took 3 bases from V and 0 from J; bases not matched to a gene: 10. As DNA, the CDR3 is TGTGCCATCAGTGAAAGGGGGACAGGTGGAGTTAGCAATCAGCCCCAGCATTTT. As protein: CAISERGTGGVSNQPQHF.

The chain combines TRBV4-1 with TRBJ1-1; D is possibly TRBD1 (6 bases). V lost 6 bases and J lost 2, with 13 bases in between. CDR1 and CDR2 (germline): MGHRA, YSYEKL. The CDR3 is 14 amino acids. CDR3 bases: TGCGCCAGCAGTATCCGGGACACCAACACTGAAGCTTTCTTT. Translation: CASSIRDTNTEAFF.

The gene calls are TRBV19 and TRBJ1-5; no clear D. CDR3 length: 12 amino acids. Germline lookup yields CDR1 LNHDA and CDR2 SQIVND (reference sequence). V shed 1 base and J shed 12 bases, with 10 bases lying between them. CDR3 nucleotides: TGTGCCAGTAGTATAGTCAGCGGTGGCCAGCATTTT. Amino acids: CASSIVSGGQHF.

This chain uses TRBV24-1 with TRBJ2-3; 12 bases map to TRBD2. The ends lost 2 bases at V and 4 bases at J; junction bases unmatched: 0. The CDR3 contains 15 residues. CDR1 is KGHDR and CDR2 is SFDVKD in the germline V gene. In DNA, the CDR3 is TGTGCCACCAGTGATTCTAGCGGGAGGGCAGATACGCAGTATTTT. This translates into CATSDSSGRADTQYF.

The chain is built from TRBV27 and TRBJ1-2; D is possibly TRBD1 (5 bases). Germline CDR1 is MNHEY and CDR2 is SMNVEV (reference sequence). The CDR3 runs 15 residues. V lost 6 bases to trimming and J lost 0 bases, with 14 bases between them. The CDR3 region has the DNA TGTGCCAGCAGCAGACAGAATCCGGCTAACTATGGCTACACCTTC. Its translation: CASSRQNPANYGYTF.

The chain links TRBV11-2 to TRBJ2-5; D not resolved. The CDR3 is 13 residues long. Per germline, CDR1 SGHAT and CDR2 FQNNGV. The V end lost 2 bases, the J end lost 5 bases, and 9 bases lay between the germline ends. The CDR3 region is CASSLSLSETQYF. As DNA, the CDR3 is TGTGCCAGCAGCTTATCACTGTCGGAGACCCAGTACTTC.

This CDR3 reads CASSLEVFNQPQHF. CDR3 coding DNA: TGTGCCAGCAGCCTCGAGGTGTTCAATCAGCCCCAGCATTTT. The chain has TRBV7-9 and TRBJ1-5, with D hard to call. Germline CDR1 and CDR2: SEHNR and FQNEAQ (reference sequence). Between the trimmed V and J ends, which lost 5 bases and 3 bases, there was a span of 11 bases. The CDR3 is 14 residues long.

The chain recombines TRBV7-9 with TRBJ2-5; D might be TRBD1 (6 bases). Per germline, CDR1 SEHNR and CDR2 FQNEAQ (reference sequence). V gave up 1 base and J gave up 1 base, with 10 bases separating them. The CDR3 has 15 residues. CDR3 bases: TGTGCCAGCAGCTTAGGGACAGTTACCCAAGAGACCCAGTACTTC. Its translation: CASSLGTVTQETQYF.

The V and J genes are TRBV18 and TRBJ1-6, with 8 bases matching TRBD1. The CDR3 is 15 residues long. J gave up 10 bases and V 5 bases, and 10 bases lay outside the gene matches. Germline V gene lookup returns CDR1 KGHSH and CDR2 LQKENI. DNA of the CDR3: TGTGCCAGCTCAGAGGCATCCCCAGGGGGCTCACCCCTCCACTTT. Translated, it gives CASSEASPGGSPLHF. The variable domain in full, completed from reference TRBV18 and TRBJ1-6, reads NAGVMQNPRHLVRRRGQEARLRCSPMKGHSHVYWYRQLPEEGLKFMVYLQKENIIDESGMPKERFSAEFPKEGPSILRIQQVVRGDSAAYFCASSEASPGGSPLHFGNGTRLTVT.

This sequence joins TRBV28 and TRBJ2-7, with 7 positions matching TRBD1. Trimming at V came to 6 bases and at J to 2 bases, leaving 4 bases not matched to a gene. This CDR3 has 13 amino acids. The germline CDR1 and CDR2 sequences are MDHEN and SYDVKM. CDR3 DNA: TGTGCCAGCAGATCGGGACAGACCTACGAGCAGTACTTC. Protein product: CASRSGQTYEQYF.

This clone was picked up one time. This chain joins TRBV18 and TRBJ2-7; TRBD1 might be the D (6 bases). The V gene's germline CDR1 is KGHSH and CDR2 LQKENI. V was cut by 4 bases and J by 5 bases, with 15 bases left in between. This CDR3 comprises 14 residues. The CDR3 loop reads CASSLIIRGDEQYF. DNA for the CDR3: TGTGCCAGCTCACTAATCATCAGGGGCGACGAGCAGTACTTC. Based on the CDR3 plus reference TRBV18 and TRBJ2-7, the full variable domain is NAGVMQNPRHLVRRRGQEARLRCSPMKGHSHVYWYRQLPEEGLKFMVYLQKENIIDESGMPKERFSAEFPKEGPSILRIQQVVRGDSAAYFCASSLIIRGDEQYFGPGTRLTVT.